Following are 27 T cell receptor beta chains from one sample sequenced in a study of blood T cell repertoires in COVID-19. Using immunoSEQ multiplex PCR, the repertoire was profiled, and TCRdb retains in-frame clones only, with some absent. Of a few hundred thousand clones detected, just over 85% appear once; the ten largest clones hold roughly 4.2%. Sample: PBMCs or T cells enriched from blood (not recorded which). The receptors were sampled from a woman in her thirties or forties with acute COVID-19.

The chain carries TRBV28 and TRBJ2-2; no firm D call. V was clipped by 2 bases and J by 6 bases, with 7 bases between them. This CDR3 comprises 13 residues. Per germline, CDR1 MDHEN and CDR2 SYDVKM. The CDR3 DNA is TGTGCCAGCAGTTTAGTATTCCCCGGGGAGCTGTTTTTT. Protein product: CASSLVFPGELFF.

As DNA, the CDR3 is TGTGCCAGCAGTTACGGGCAGTCCGCAGATACGCAGTATTTT. Translation: CASSYGQSADTQYF. The chain combines TRBV6-5 with TRBJ2-3; no clear D. The CDR3 consists of 14 residues. Germline-derived CDR1 and CDR2 are MNHEY and SVGAGI. Trimming pared 2 bases from V and 4 bases from J, leaving 10 bases between.

The gene calls are TRBV7-9 and TRBJ2-1, with 9 bases that match TRBD2. Germline values: CDR1 SEHNR, CDR2 FQNEAQ (reference sequence). This CDR3 comprises 18 residues. Germline trimming cut 5 bases from V and 7 bases from J; bases unmatched to any gene: 18. DNA of the CDR3: TGTGCCAGCAGCCCTCCCGTAAGATTAGCGGGAGACAAAAATGAGCAGTTCTTC. Protein sequence: CASSPPVRLAGDKNEQFF. Together with reference TRBV7-9 and TRBJ2-1, the CDR3 gives the full variable domain: DTGVSQNPRHKITKRGQNVTFRCDPISEHNRLYWYRQTLGQGPEFLTYFQNEAQLEKSRLLSDRFSAERPKGSFSTLEIQRTEQGDSAMYLCASSPPVRLAGDKNEQFFGPGTRLTVL.

This clone came up once. This sequence joins TRBV5-1 and TRBJ1-6; TRBD1 agrees at 9 bases. This CDR3 is built from 15 residues. Germline V gene data show CDR1 as SGHRS and CDR2 as YFSETQ. J was trimmed by 8 bases and V by 5 bases; bases with no gene match: 8. The CDR3 bases are TGCGCCAGCAGGGGACAGGGTTTCGAGGATTCACCCCTCCACTTT. Translation: CASRGQGFEDSPLHF.

The chain joins TRBV29-1 to TRBJ1-2; 9 bases are a match to TRBD1. Trimming cost V 2 bases and J 2 bases; bases outside gene matches: 6. Germline V lookup: CDR1 SQVTM, CDR2 ANQGSEA. The CDR3 has 15 residues. The CDR3 spells CSVEIDRGINYGYTF. The CDR3 region has the DNA TGCAGCGTTGAAATCGACAGGGGGATAAACTATGGCTACACCTTC. Together with reference TRBV29-1 and TRBJ1-2, the CDR3 gives the full variable domain: SAVISQKPSRDICQRGTSLTIQCQVDSQVTMMFWYRQQPGQSLTLIATANQGSEATYESGFVIDKFPISRPNLTFSTLTVSNMSPEDSSIYLCSVEIDRGINYGYTFGSGTRLTVV.

The chain carries TRBV19 and TRBJ1-4; 9 bases agree with TRBD1. Germline V gene data show CDR1 as LNHDA and CDR2 as SQIVND (reference sequence). The V segment lost 7 bases and the J segment 4 bases; nucleotides outside the gene matches: 10. The CDR3 is 16 residues long. DNA for the CDR3: TGTGCCAGTACCCCTCGGGAGACAGGGGGTAATGAAAAACTGTTTTTT. Its translation is CASTPRETGGNEKLFF.

The chain carries TRBV25-1 and TRBJ1-6; TRBD1 is a possible D gene (6 bases). CDR1 is MGHDK, CDR2 SYGVNS, per germline. V lost 6 bases and J 10 bases, leaving 16 bases between the germline ends. The CDR3 has 14 residues. CDR3 amino acids: CASRRQASESPLHF. Here the CDR3 DNA reads TGTGCCAGCAGACGACAGGCATCGGAGTCACCCCTCCACTTT. The full variable domain, completed using reference TRBV25-1 and TRBJ1-6, is EADIYQTPRYLVIGTGKKITLECSQTMGHDKMYWYQQDPGMELHLIHYSYGVNSTEKGDLSSESTVSRIRTEHFPLTLESARPSHTSQYLCASRRQASESPLHFGNGTRLTVT.

CDR3 sequence reads: CASSSTEVNTEAFF. The CDR3 bases are TGTGCCAGCAGCTCCACAGAAGTGAACACTGAAGCTTTCTTT. The rearrangement joins TRBV7-8 to TRBJ1-1; no clear D. The CDR3 is 14 amino acids. Trimming took 4 bases from V and 0 from J, leaving 9 bases between them. Germline V CDR1 and CDR2: SGHVS, FQNEAQ.

The table lists this clone with a count of one. CDR3 DNA: TGTGCCAGCAGCTTCGGGACTAGCGGGAGGTACGGCACAGATACGCAGTATTTT. Protein sequence: CASSFGTSGRYGTDTQYF. The chain combines TRBV7-3 with TRBJ2-3, with 15 bases lining up with TRBD2. Unmatched junction bases numbered 5, after V lost 3 bases and J lost 1 base. CDR3 size: 18 residues. Looked up from germline, CDR1 is SGHTA and CDR2 is FQGTGA. The full variable domain, completed using reference TRBV7-3 and TRBJ2-3, is GAGVSQTPSNKVTEKGKYVELRCDPISGHTALYWYRQSLGQGPEFLIYFQGTGAADDSGLPNDRFFAVRPEGSVSTLKIQRTERGDSAVYLCASSFGTSGRYGTDTQYFGPGTRLTVL.

This chain links TRBV3-1 (or the pseudogene TRBV3-2) with TRBJ1-2; TRBD1 aligns across 7 bases. The CDR3 spans 17 residues. From germline, CDR1 is LGHDT and CDR2 YNNKEL (reference sequence). Trimming removed 4 bases from V and 3 bases from J; junction bases left unmatched: 14. The CDR3 sequence is CASSPTYLRQGDYGYTF. The CDR3 DNA reads as TGTGCCAGCAGCCCAACTTACCTCAGACAGGGCGACTATGGCTACACCTTC.

The chain combines TRBV7-9 with TRBJ2-1; D remains ambiguous. Germline V gives CDR1 SEHNR, CDR2 FQNEAQ (reference sequence). This CDR3 has 15 residues. Trimming removed 7 bases at V and 3 bases at J, with 16 bases between. This CDR3 reads CASITTDVYYNEQFF. DNA for the CDR3: TGTGCCAGCATAACAACAGACGTCTACTACAATGAGCAGTTCTTC.

The CDR3 reads CASSTLTRRDNEQFF. Here the CDR3 DNA reads TGTGCCAGTAGTACGCTAACTAGGAGGGACAATGAGCAGTTCTTC. V gene TRBV19 combines with J gene TRBJ2-1; weak D call: TRBD2 (6 bases). Germline lookup yields CDR1 LNHDA and CDR2 SQIVND (reference sequence). V was shortened by 4 bases and J by 5 bases, with 15 bases between the two germline ends. The CDR3 length is 15 residues.

The V gene is TRBV7-2, the J gene TRBJ2-3, with 8 bases fitting TRBD2. V dropped 1 base and J dropped 0; count of bases not matched to a gene: 3. This CDR3 spans 16 amino acids. CDR1 and CDR2 from the germline V gene are SGHTA and FQGNSA. CDR3 sequence: CASSLVAGTSTDTQYF. CDR3 nucleotides: TGTGCCAGCAGCTTAGTAGCGGGAACTAGCACAGATACGCAGTATTTT.

This chain uses TRBV11-3 with TRBJ2-7; 8 bases align to TRBD1. The CDR3 sequence is 14 residues long. V shed 5 bases and J 2 bases; nucleotides not matched to a gene: 5. Germline assignment: CDR1 SGHNT and CDR2 YENEEA. CDR3 loop: CASSLRTGTYEQYF. CDR3 bases: TGTGCCAGCAGCCTACGGACAGGGACCTACGAGCAGTACTTC. The full variable domain, completed using reference TRBV11-3 and TRBJ2-7, is EAGVVQSPRYKIIEKKQPVAFWCNPISGHNTLYWYLQNLGQGPELLIRYENEEAVDDSQLPKDRFSAERLKGVDSTLKIQPAELGDSAVYLCASSLRTGTYEQYFGPGTRLTVT.

CDR3 region: CASRGPGAESGPQHF. The CDR3 DNA sequence: TGTGCCAGCAGGGGGCCAGGGGCCGAATCAGGGCCCCAGCATTTT. The chain recombines TRBV6-5 with TRBJ1-5; a possible D gene is TRBD1 (6 bases). Between the trimmed V and J ends, which lost 6 bases and 9 bases, there was a span of 21 bases. This CDR3 contains 15 residues. Germline values: CDR1 MNHEY, CDR2 SVGAGI.

CDR3 nucleotide sequence: TGTGCCAGCAGCCCGACCGGGACAGGGTGGGACTCAGGCGGCTACACCTTC. This gives the protein CASSPTGTGWDSGGYTF. This chain links TRBV7-2 with TRBJ1-2, with 9 positions matching TRBD1. With V trimmed by 5 bases and J by 8 bases, 18 bases remained unmatched. The CDR3 is made up of 17 amino acids. Germline V CDR1 and CDR2: SGHTA, FQGNSA.

This chain links TRBV3-1 (or the pseudogene TRBV3-2) with TRBJ2-1, with 7 bases aligning to TRBD2. The CDR3 covers 14 residues. The germline CDR1 and CDR2 sequences are LGHDT and YNNKEL (reference sequence). Unmatched junction bases numbered 6, after V lost 7 bases and J lost 3 bases. In nucleotides, the CDR3 is TGTGCCAGCAAGCGGGGCCCCATCTACAATGAGCAGTTCTTC. Protein sequence: CASKRGPIYNEQFF.

This clone was counted once. The V call is TRBV10-2, the J call TRBJ1-6; D not resolved. This CDR3 spans 17 amino acids. CDR1 is WSHSY and CDR2 is SAAADI in the germline V gene. Trimming removed 3 bases from V and 0 bases from J, with 12 bases in between. The CDR3 DNA reads as TGCGCCAGCAGTGACGGCGGAAGGAGCTCCTATAATTCACCCCTCCACTTT. Its translation: CASSDGGRSSYNSPLHF.

The chain couples TRBV18 to TRBJ1-3; the D is unclear. V was pared by 3 bases and J by 4 bases, with 16 bases between. This CDR3 has 16 residues. CDR1 is KGHSH, CDR2 LQKENI, per germline. The CDR3, as DNA: TGTGCCAGCTCACCTTATTCTAATGCTGTGGGAAACACCATATATTTT. Protein: CASSPYSNAVGNTIYF.

The V call is TRBV9, the J call TRBJ1-2, with 8 nucleotides matching TRBD1. V trimming: 1 base; J trimming: 5 bases; junction bases outside the gene matches: 7. Per the germline V gene, CDR1 is SGDLS and CDR2 is YYNGEE. This CDR3 has 15 amino acids. The CDR3 bases are TGTGCCAGCAGCGTACCGGGACAGGCGGGTTATGGCTACACCTTC. Protein product: CASSVPGQAGYGYTF.

The V gene is TRBV6-2 or TRBV6-3, the J gene TRBJ1-2; 7 bases line up with TRBD1. There are 13 residues in the CDR3. Losses at the gene ends were 5 bases for V and 5 bases for J; bases not matched to a gene: 5. CDR1 is MNHEY, CDR2 SVGEGT, per germline. The CDR3 loop is CASSPTGSYGYTF. The CDR3 DNA reads TGTGCCAGCAGTCCGACAGGGAGTTATGGCTACACCTTC.

The CDR3 sequence: CATSRERTSSYGYTF. The CDR3 coding sequence is TGTGCCACCAGCAGAGAAAGGACAAGTTCCTATGGCTACACCTTC. The chain has TRBV15 and TRBJ1-2; weak D call: TRBD1 (5 bases). The CDR3 length is 15 residues. CDR1 and CDR2 from the germline V gene are LNHNV and YYDKDF (reference sequence). V gave up 0 bases and J gave up 4 bases, with 12 bases separating them.

Only one count was recorded for this clone. The rearrangement uses TRBV11-2 and TRBJ2-3; 11 nucleotides align to TRBD2. Trimming removed 5 bases from V and 2 bases from J; junction bases left unmatched: 6. CDR1 is SGHAT, CDR2 FQNNGV, per germline. This CDR3 is 16 amino acids long. The CDR3, as DNA: TGTGCCAGCAGCCCTAAGGGACTAGCGGACACAGATACGCAGTATTTT. Encoded protein: CASSPKGLADTDTQYF.

The V and J genes are TRBV7-3 and TRBJ1-6; a possible D gene is TRBD1 (5 bases). CDR1 SGHTA and CDR2 FQGTGA come from the germline V gene. The CDR3 length is 13 residues. Trimming shortened V by 5 bases and J by 9 bases, and 11 bases separated the two germline ends. CDR3 sequence (DNA): TGTGCCAGCAGCCCCGGGGGGTTTTCACCCCTCCACTTT. This encodes CASSPGGFSPLHF.

The chain is built from TRBV6-2 or TRBV6-3 and TRBJ2-7, with a tentative D call TRBD2 (6 bases). With 2 bases removed from V and 3 bases from J, the gap between germline ends came to 20 bases. The length of the CDR3 is 17 residues. CDR1 and CDR2 (germline): MNHEY, SVGEGT. In DNA form, the CDR3 reads TGTGCCAGCAGTTACGGTTTCCTCCGGGACTCCAGCTACGAGCAGTACTTC. It yields the protein CASSYGFLRDSSYEQYF.

J is TRBJ2-5 and V is TRBV10-2; D ambiguous. V was shortened by 3 bases and J by 0 bases, with 14 bases between the two germline ends. CDR1 and CDR2 from the germline V gene are WSHSY and SAAADI. CDR3 length: 16 amino acids. This CDR3 is CASSDVVGPYQETQYF. CDR3 DNA sequence: TGCGCCAGCAGTGATGTGGTCGGTCCGTACCAAGAGACCCAGTACTTC.

V and J are TRBV20-1 and TRBJ1-1, with D perhaps TRBD1 (6 bases). In germline, CDR1 is DFQATT, CDR2 SNEGSKA (reference sequence). The length of the CDR3 is 14 residues. V lost 3 bases and J lost 1, with 12 bases in between. DNA of the CDR3: TGCAGTGCTAGTATTGGGGGCCAGAACACTGAAGCTTTCTTT. This sequence encodes CSASIGGQNTEAFF.